Shown below are 22 T cell receptor beta chains from a single sample sequenced in a study of T cells in Graves' hyperthyroidism and ophthalmopathy. It was RNA transcripts that yielded the amplified TCR beta CDR3 regions. First-round RT-PCR targeting the TCR CDR3 was performed with the HTBI primer set. TCRdb reprocessed the multiplex PCR reads via MiXCR and lists one record per CDR3 protein. The sample lists fewer than 500,000 distinct CDR3 sequences, under 15% occurring once. Specimen: blood. The source is a man aged 18-30 years with Graves' ophthalmopathy.

The chain combines TRBV2 with TRBJ2-7; D remains ambiguous. With 1 base removed from V and 2 bases from J, the gap between germline ends came to 9 bases. The germline V gene encodes CDR1 SNHLY and CDR2 FYNNEI. This CDR3 comprises 14 residues. The chain's CDR3 is CASSEDYRAYEQYF. CDR3 coding DNA: TGTGCCAGCAGTGAAGACTACCGGGCCTACGAGCAGTACTTC.

This clonotype was detected once. The rearrangement uses TRBV28 and TRBJ2-2, with a possible D match to TRBD2 (6 bases). The V end was cut by 3 bases, the J end by 0 bases, with 17 bases between. Germline loops: CDR1 MDHEN, CDR2 SYDVKM. The CDR3 covers 18 residues. In nucleotides, the CDR3 is TGTGCCAGCAGTTTTTCGAACGCCTTAGCGGCGAACACCGGGGAGCTGTTTTTT. The encoded protein is CASSFSNALAANTGELFF.

There are many counts of this clonotype. The rearrangement joins TRBV7-2 to TRBJ2-1; D possibly uses TRBD1 or TRBD2 (5 bases each). Germline V CDR1 and CDR2: SGHTA, FQGNSA. Trimming cost V 2 bases and J 0 bases, with 14 bases left between them. This CDR3 has 17 residues. The CDR3 sequence: CASSLSLWGSSYNEQFF. DNA for the CDR3: TGTGCCAGCAGCTTATCATTATGGGGGAGCTCCTACAATGAGCAGTTCTTC.

The chain combines TRBV30 with TRBJ1-4; 7 bases match TRBD1. This CDR3 spans 16 amino acids. J lost 7 bases, V lost 0 bases, and 11 bases had no gene match. Germline lookup yields CDR1 GTSNPN and CDR2 SVGIG (reference sequence). CDR3 coding DNA: TGTGCCTGGAGTGTACGGGGGACAGCCAGAGGTGAAAAACTGTTTTTT. As protein: CAWSVRGTARGEKLFF.

This clonotype came up many times. The CDR3 DNA reads TGTGCCAGCAGTTTAGCTTACGCTAGGCGGCCCCAGCATTTT. Translated, it gives CASSLAYARRPQHF. The chain joins TRBV12-3 or TRBV12-4 to TRBJ1-5; D unclear. V was shortened by 0 bases and J by 9 bases, with 12 bases between the two germline ends. The CDR3 consists of 14 residues.

This clonotype was picked up a small number of times. The chain combines TRBV4-2 with TRBJ2-7; a weak D match, TRBD2 (7 bases). The CDR3 consists of 15 residues. The V gene lost 2 bases and the J gene lost 6 bases, with 17 bases spanning the gap. The germline V gene has CDR1 LGHNA and CDR2 YNFKEQ. Written as DNA, the CDR3 is TGTGCCAGCAGCCAATTAGGGGGGGCAGAACGCGAGCAGTACTTC. Amino acids: CASSQLGGAEREQYF.

The sample holds many counts of this clonotype. This chain links TRBV6-2 or TRBV6-3 with TRBJ2-1; TRBD2 matches at 9 bases. Germline CDR1 is MNHEY and CDR2 is SVGEGT. The length of the CDR3 is 12 residues. The trim removed 8 bases at V and 7 bases at J, leaving 3 bases unmatched. In DNA form, the CDR3 reads TGTGCCAGCCGGGCGGGGGGGAATGAGCAGTTCTTC. Amino acids: CASRAGGNEQFF.

This clonotype was detected ten times or more. This chain joins TRBV3-1 and TRBJ2-5; 14 nucleotides line up with TRBD2. The V gene's germline CDR1 is LGHDT and CDR2 YNNKEL (reference sequence). V was clipped by 7 bases and J by 2 bases; unmatched bases: 6. The CDR3 runs 16 residues. The CDR3 sequence: CASTGTSGSWQETQYF. CDR3 nucleotide sequence: TGTGCCAGCACCGGGACTAGCGGGAGTTGGCAAGAGACCCAGTACTTC.

This sequence joins TRBV6-4 and TRBJ2-2; 8 positions match TRBD1. The CDR3 length is 14 residues. CDR1 is MRHNA, CDR2 SNTAGT, per germline. The junction had 0 bases not matched to a gene; V was cut back by 2 bases and J by 4 bases. Here the CDR3 reads CASSDGQGTGELFF. CDR3 nucleotides: TGTGCCAGCAGTGACGGACAGGGCACCGGGGAGCTGTTTTTT.

Ten or more counts support this clonotype. CDR3 sequence (DNA): TGTGCCAGCAGTTTATCGGTAGGCGGCTACAATGAGCAGTTCTTC. Protein: CASSLSVGGYNEQFF. V gene TRBV27 combines with J gene TRBJ2-1; D remains ambiguous. CDR1 and CDR2 from the germline V gene are MNHEY and SMNVEV (reference sequence). V lost 0 bases and J 3 bases, leaving 9 bases between the germline ends. The CDR3 extends over 15 amino acids.

There are a few counts of this clonotype. This chain uses TRBV6-1 with TRBJ2-3; TRBD2 matches at 15 bases. CDR1 and CDR2 from the germline V gene are MNHNS and SASEGT. This CDR3 is 18 amino acids long. The junction had 11 bases not matched to a gene; V was cut back by 6 bases and J by 4 bases. CDR3 nucleotide sequence: TGTGCCAGCAGGATTGGGACTAGCGGGGGGACCCTCCCAGATACGCAGTATTTT. It yields the protein CASRIGTSGGTLPDTQYF.

Ten or more counts support this clonotype. This rearrangement joins TRBV7-9 to TRBJ2-1, with TRBD1 identical over 8 bases. CDR3 length: 15 amino acids. The V gene end was trimmed by 5 bases and the J gene end by 5 bases; junction bases not matched to a gene: 8. The germline V gene encodes CDR1 SEHNR and CDR2 FQNEAQ (reference sequence). In DNA form, the CDR3 reads TGTGCCAGCAGCCGAGGACAGGGTGGCCACAATGAGCAGTTCTTC. Protein sequence: CASSRGQGGHNEQFF.

This clonotype was seen ten or more times. The chain is built from TRBV18 and TRBJ2-1; the match to TRBD1 covers 8 bases. There are 16 residues in the CDR3. Looked up from germline, CDR1 is KGHSH and CDR2 is LQKENI. Trimming removed 0 bases from V and 7 bases from J; junction bases left unmatched: 8. The CDR3 protein is CASSPPGQGAMNEQFF. The CDR3 nucleotides are TGTGCCAGCTCACCACCGGGGCAGGGGGCTATGAATGAGCAGTTCTTC.

In nucleotides, the CDR3 is TGTGCCACCAGTGATCAGACTAGCGGGGGAAGGGAGCAGTTCTTC. This codes for CATSDQTSGGREQFF. The rearrangement uses TRBV24-1 and TRBJ2-1; 12 nucleotides align to TRBD2. Germline V lookup: CDR1 KGHDR, CDR2 SFDVKD. The ends lost 3 bases at V and 10 bases at J; junction bases unmatched: 6. This CDR3 comprises 15 residues.

Points on this clonotype: This could be a read error, since a much larger clone is one nucleotide away. The conserved closing phenylalanine or tryptophan is absent in this CDR3, likely reflecting a read error. The CDR3, as DNA: TGTGCCAGCAGAGAGACCGGGACAGGGAACTTCTACAATGAGCAGTTCCTC. Its translation: CASRETGTGNFYNEQFL. The J gene is TRBJ2-1, the V gene TRBV2; 9 nucleotides align to TRBD1. Germline V gives CDR1 SNHLY, CDR2 FYNNEI. Trimming took 6 bases from V and 3 from J; bases not matched to a gene: 12. The CDR3 spans 17 residues.

This chain joins TRBV3-1 and TRBJ1-6, with D possibly being TRBD1 (5 bases). The CDR3 has 17 residues. CDR1 and CDR2 from the germline V gene are LGHDT and YNNKEL (reference sequence). The germline V and J ends were trimmed by 0 bases and 7 bases, with 16 bases remaining between them. The CDR3 nucleotides are TGTGCCAGCAGCCAAGATTTCGGGGTAGGGACGAATTCACCCCTCCACTTT. Its protein product is CASSQDFGVGTNSPLHF. Full variable domain (rest looked up from reference TRBV3-1 and TRBJ1-6): DTAVSQTPKYLVTQMGNDKSIKCEQNLGHDTMYWYKQDSKKFLKIMFSYNNKELIINETVPNRFSPKSPDKAHLNLHINSLELGDSAVYFCASSQDFGVGTNSPLHFGNGTRLTVT.

This clonotype has just a few counts. V is TRBV9 and J is TRBJ2-7, with 8 bases that match TRBD1. Germline V lookup: CDR1 SGDLS, CDR2 YYNGEE. The CDR3 is 15 residues long. The V segment lost 3 bases and the J segment 2 bases; nucleotides outside the gene matches: 7. The CDR3 DNA is TGTGCCAGCAGCGGTGCCCGGGACAGGCCCTACGAGCAGTACTTC. Translating gives CASSGARDRPYEQYF.

CDR3 loop: CASSFGRVGNQPQHF. CDR3 bases: TGTGCCAGCAGCTTTGGGAGGGTAGGAAATCAGCCCCAGCATTTT. V and J are TRBV7-9 and TRBJ1-5; D is uncertain. The CDR3 is 15 amino acids. V lost 3 bases to trimming and J lost 4 bases, with 13 bases between them. From germline, CDR1 is SEHNR and CDR2 FQNEAQ (reference sequence).

Notes on this clonotype: This may arise from a read error, as a much more abundant clone is one base away. This chain uses TRBV7-9 with TRBJ2-7; 9 bases are a match to TRBD1. TRBJ2-1 matches the DNA end more closely, so the J call is doubtful. Germline V gives CDR1 SEHNR, CDR2 FQNEAQ (reference sequence). CDR3 length: 15 residues. CDR3 sequence reads: CASSSWDRDSYEQFF. DNA for the CDR3: TGTGCCAGCAGCTCCTGGGACAGGGACTCCTACGAGCAGTTCTTC.

This clonotype showed up many times. The chain carries TRBV7-9 and TRBJ2-7; D gene unclear. Trimming pared 3 bases from V and 7 bases from J, leaving 16 bases between. CDR3 size: 14 residues. CDR1 is SEHNR and CDR2 is FQNEAQ in the germline V gene (reference sequence). CDR3 region: CASSFRQAPWEQYF. CDR3 coding DNA: TGTGCCAGCAGCTTTAGGCAGGCCCCTTGGGAGCAGTACTTC. The whole variable domain, remainder taken from reference TRBV7-9 and TRBJ2-7, is DTGVSQNPRHKITKRGQNVTFRCDPISEHNRLYWYRQTLGQGPEFLTYFQNEAQLEKSRLLSDRFSAERPKGSFSTLEIQRTEQGDSAMYLCASSFRQAPWEQYFGPGTRLTVT.

This clonotype was observed many times. The chain has TRBV4-1 and TRBJ2-7, with D tentatively TRBD2 (6 bases). The CDR3 sequence is 14 residues long. Trimming took 4 bases from V and 2 from J, leaving 12 bases between them. Germline V CDR1 and CDR2: MGHRA, YSYEKL. The chain's CDR3 is CASSRAGHTYEQYF. In nucleotides, the CDR3 is TGCGCCAGCAGCCGCGCGGGGCATACCTACGAGCAGTACTTC.

This clonotype was detected a few times. It may be a read error: a sequence one base away is much more abundant. This chain connects TRBV7-9 to TRBJ2-5; TRBD1 matches 8 bases. The CDR3 covers 14 residues. Germline V gene lookup returns CDR1 SEHNR and CDR2 FQNEAQ (reference sequence). The CDR3: CASSEDRAQETRYF. CDR3 in DNA: TGTGCCAGCAGCGAGGACAGGGCTCAAGAGACCCGGTACTTC.